This section outlines one TCR beta chain sequence together with its context. There are 15 residues in the CDR3. Per germline, CDR1 SNHLY and CDR2 FYNNEI. Trimming shortened V by 2 bases and J by 2 bases, and 13 bases separated the two germline ends. These data belong to a study of blood T cell repertoires in COVID-19. As originally analysed: Amplifying reference gene primers gave estimates of nucleated cell counts. Clones were sequenced by immunoSEQ multiplex PCR, and TCRdb holds only the in-frame ones, with some missing. V, J and clone size derive from that table, while D and trimming were established from the DNA sequence. The table shows 330,000 or so clones, with over 80% occurring only once.

The sample comprised peripheral blood. This receptor was taken from a man under 40 with COVID-19, enrolled during active disease. The chain employs TRBV2 and TRBJ2-7, with D perhaps TRBD2 (6 bases). In nucleotides, the CDR3 is TGTGCCAGCAGTGAATGGAGGGGCCAAACCTACGAGCAGTACTTC. Protein product: CASSEWRGQTYEQYF.